The 32 T cell receptor beta chains below come from one sample, sequenced in a study of blood T cell repertoires in COVID-19. The method was immunoSEQ multiplex PCR; TCRdb's version includes in-frame clones alone and lacks a portion of them. The sample shows approximately 150,000 clones, 80% to 90% of them seen only once. Specimen: peripheral blood. The receptors were gathered from a woman in her sixties or seventies who had recovered from COVID-19.

The chain links TRBV4-2 to TRBJ2-4, with D perhaps TRBD2 (5 bases). Trimming took off 0 bases at V and 0 bases at J, with 12 bases between the two ends. This CDR3 has 17 amino acids. The V gene's germline CDR1 is LGHNA and CDR2 YNFKEQ. CDR3 residues: CASSQDPTGLAKNIQYF. The CDR3 DNA is TGTGCCAGCAGCCAAGATCCGACCGGACTAGCCAAAAACATTCAGTACTTC.

A single count supports this clone. The chain uses TRBV9 and TRBJ1-2, with TRBD1 matching over 9 bases. Germline V gene lookup returns CDR1 SGDLS and CDR2 YYNGEE. The V gene end was trimmed by 3 bases and the J gene end by 1 base; junction bases not matched to a gene: 13. This CDR3 is 18 amino acids long. The CDR3 coding sequence is TGTGCCAGCAGCGCACCCCCGCCGGGACAGGGACGTAACTATGGCTACACCTTC. This gives the protein CASSAPPPGQGRNYGYTF.

V usage is TRBV30 and J usage is TRBJ2-3; TRBD2 agrees at 8 bases. The CDR3 runs 15 residues. Trimming cost V 4 bases and J 3 bases; bases outside gene matches: 9. Germline V CDR1 and CDR2: GTSNPN, SVGIG (reference sequence). As DNA, the CDR3 is TGTGCCTGGATGTGGGGCGGGGGGCCTACAGATACGCAGTATTTT. It codes for CAWMWGGGPTDTQYF.

V is TRBV5-6 and J is TRBJ2-3; TRBD2 matches 7 bases. The V gene end was trimmed by 1 base and the J gene end by 4 bases; junction bases not matched to a gene: 6. Germline values: CDR1 SGHDT, CDR2 YYEEEE. The CDR3 totals 15 residues. The CDR3 sequence is CASSLWLAGADTQYF. The CDR3 coding sequence is TGTGCCAGCAGCTTGTGGCTGGCGGGGGCAGATACGCAGTATTTT.

The chain is built from TRBV4-1 and TRBJ2-2; D remains unclear. CDR3 length: 16 residues. Trimming left V 0 bases short and J 6 bases short, with 14 bases between. Looked up from germline, CDR1 is MGHRA and CDR2 is YSYEKL. The CDR3: CASSQDAGGWAGELFF. Written as DNA, the CDR3 is TGCGCCAGCAGCCAAGATGCCGGCGGATGGGCCGGGGAGCTGTTTTTT.

V usage is TRBV11-2 and J usage is TRBJ1-2; no definite D call. Trimming shortened V by 5 bases and J by 5 bases, and 18 bases separated the two germline ends. The CDR3 runs to 15 residues. Germline V gene lookup returns CDR1 SGHAT and CDR2 FQNNGV. CDR3 sequence (DNA): TGTGCCAGCAGCCCCCTGGCGCAGGCCCTATATGGCTACACCTTC. As protein: CASSPLAQALYGYTF.

The chain employs TRBV7-2 and TRBJ2-5; TRBD2 aligns across 8 bases. The J segment lost 5 bases and the V segment lost 5 bases, leaving 4 bases of the junction unmatched. This CDR3 comprises 13 residues. Germline V gene sequence: CDR1 SGHTA, CDR2 FQGNSA. The CDR3 DNA follows: TGTGCCAGCAGCACCCGGGAGGGGGAGACCCAGTACTTC. Encoded protein: CASSTREGETQYF.

The gene calls are TRBV7-2 and TRBJ2-2; TRBD2 agrees at 11 bases. The CDR3 is 16 amino acids. V lost 4 bases to trimming and J lost 3 bases; unmatched junction nucleotides: 4. The germline V gene has CDR1 SGHTA and CDR2 FQGNSA. The CDR3 loop reads CASSSGTSGYTGELFF. The CDR3 DNA reads as TGTGCCAGCAGCTCCGGGACTAGCGGCTACACCGGGGAGCTGTTTTTT.

The chain uses TRBV7-2 and TRBJ2-1, with 12 bases matching TRBD2. This CDR3 contains 17 residues. The trim removed 2 bases at V and 8 bases at J, leaving 10 bases unmatched. Germline V gene lookup returns CDR1 SGHTA and CDR2 FQGNSA. The CDR3 DNA is TGTGCCAGCAGCTTACCCAGACTAGCGGGAGTTGAGGATGAGCAGTTCTTC. Its protein is CASSLPRLAGVEDEQFF.

Points on this clone: Distinct nucleotide sequences in the sample also encode this CDR3. J is TRBJ2-5 and V is TRBV6-5, with 12 bases fitting TRBD2. The CDR3 runs 15 residues. Germline V lookup: CDR1 MNHEY, CDR2 SVGAGI. The J segment lost 5 bases and the V segment lost 5 bases, leaving 6 bases of the junction unmatched. CDR3 sequence reads: CASSPGLAGQETQYF. DNA for the CDR3: TGTGCCAGCAGTCCCGGACTAGCGGGGCAGGAGACCCAGTACTTC.

This clone was picked up one time. The V gene is TRBV18, the J gene TRBJ1-5; tentative D call: TRBD1 (5 bases). V lost 6 bases to trimming and J lost 10 bases, with 13 bases between them. CDR1 and CDR2 (germline): KGHSH, LQKENI. The length of the CDR3 is 12 residues. The CDR3 coding sequence is TGTGCCAGCTCCGAAGCGGGGGTCCCCCAGCATTTT. Translation gives CASSEAGVPQHF.

The V gene is TRBV2, the J gene TRBJ2-4, with 12 bases aligning to TRBD2. With 10 bases clipped from V and 0 bases from J, the junction kept 10 bases outside the gene matches. The CDR3 totals 17 residues. Germline V gene sequence: CDR1 SNHLY, CDR2 FYNNEI. In nucleotides, the CDR3 is TGTGCCACCGTGGGGCTAGCGGGGGGGATAGCCAAAAACATTCAGTACTTC. Its translation is CATVGLAGGIAKNIQYF.

V gene TRBV28 combines with J gene TRBJ2-7, with TRBD1 matching over 9 bases. The germline V gene encodes CDR1 MDHEN and CDR2 SYDVKM. CDR3 size: 13 residues. CDR3 sequence reads: CATTGGNSYEQYF. The CDR3 DNA follows: TGTGCAACGACAGGGGGGAACTCCTACGAGCAGTACTTC. Combining the CDR3 with reference TRBV28 and TRBJ2-7 gives the whole variable domain DVKVTQSSRYLVKRTGEKVFLECVQDMDHENMFWYRQDPGLGLRLIYFSYDVKMKEKGDIPEGYSVSREKKERFSLILESASTNQTSMYLCATTGGNSYEQYFGPGTRLTVT.

The chain is built from TRBV9 and TRBJ1-5, with TRBD1 matching over 7 bases. There are 22 residues in the CDR3. The V gene end was trimmed by 4 bases and the J gene end by 1 base; junction bases not matched to a gene: 26. The germline gives CDR1 SGDLS, CDR2 YYNGEE. The CDR3: CASSRTRQGGPLRQSSNQPQHF. The CDR3 nucleotides read TGTGCCAGCAGCCGCACCCGGCAAGGGGGCCCACTCCGGCAATCGAGCAATCAGCCCCAGCATTTT.

This chain uses TRBV10-3 with TRBJ2-5, with 7 bases aligning to TRBD1. The CDR3 runs to 12 residues. Germline CDR1 is ENHRY and CDR2 is SYGVKD. V lost 10 bases and J lost 0; bases outside the gene matches: 2. CDR3 nucleotides: TGTGCCAGCCAGGGGGACCAAGAGACCCAGTACTTC. This gives the protein CASQGDQETQYF.

The chain combines TRBV4-2 with TRBJ2-1, with 9 bases that match TRBD2. Trimming cost V 0 bases and J 12 bases; bases outside gene matches: 6. CDR1 and CDR2 (germline): LGHNA, YNFKEQ. CDR3 length equals 14 residues. The CDR3 is CASSQDGLAGRQFF. The CDR3 bases are TGTGCCAGCAGCCAAGATGGGCTAGCGGGAAGGCAGTTCTTC.

In its sample, this clone was seen once. The chain links TRBV5-4 to TRBJ2-7; 13 bases fit TRBD2. There are 15 residues in the CDR3. Germline CDR1 reads SGHNT; CDR2 reads YYREEE (reference sequence). With V trimmed by 0 bases and J by 7 bases, 4 bases remained unmatched. The CDR3 DNA follows: TGTGCCAGCAGCTTGGAGGGGACTAGCGGGACAGAGCAGTACTTC. Protein sequence: CASSLEGTSGTEQYF.

This chain uses TRBV5-4 with TRBJ1-4; TRBD1 might be the D (5 bases). Germline V CDR1 and CDR2: SGHNT, YYREEE (reference sequence). V lost 1 base and J lost 5, with 9 bases in between. The CDR3 spans 14 residues. CDR3 in DNA: TGTGCCAGCAGCTTGTGGGGGGGAAATGAAAAACTGTTTTTT. Translating gives CASSLWGGNEKLFF.

The chain carries TRBV7-2 and TRBJ1-1; TRBD1 agrees at 8 bases. V shed 10 bases, J shed 5 bases, and the junction held 3 bases outside the gene matches. This CDR3 region has 11 residues. Germline CDR1 reads SGHTA; CDR2 reads FQGNSA. The CDR3 nucleotides are TGTGCCAACCACAGGGGGACTGAAGCTTTCTTT. The encoded protein is CANHRGTEAFF.

V is TRBV20-1 and J is TRBJ1-2, with 7 bases fitting TRBD1. This CDR3 is 11 amino acids long. CDR1 and CDR2 from the germline V gene are DFQATT and SNEGSKA (reference sequence). V shed 6 bases and J 7 bases; nucleotides not matched to a gene: 5. The CDR3 loop reads CSATTGSGYTF. CDR3 in DNA: TGCAGTGCCACGACAGGGAGTGGCTACACCTTC.

The chain carries TRBV28 and TRBJ1-5; 12 positions agree with TRBD1. The CDR3 spans 16 residues. Germline loops: CDR1 MDHEN, CDR2 SYDVKM. V lost 2 bases and J lost 5; bases outside the gene matches: 4. CDR3 region: CASSLGGTGGYQPQHF. In DNA form, the CDR3 reads TGTGCCAGCAGTTTAGGGGGGACAGGGGGCTATCAGCCCCAGCATTTT.

This clone was counted a single time. This rearrangement joins TRBV9 to TRBJ2-3; TRBD2 might be the D (6 bases). V lost 3 bases and J 0 bases, leaving 17 bases between the germline ends. There are 17 residues in the CDR3. Germline V gives CDR1 SGDLS, CDR2 YYNGEE. DNA for the CDR3: TGTGCCAGCAGCGAAGGACTACCAGACCGAAGCACAGATACGCAGTATTTT. Translating it yields CASSEGLPDRSTDTQYF.

This chain links TRBV5-5 with TRBJ1-5; 12 nucleotides align to TRBD1. V was clipped by 0 bases and J by 2 bases; unmatched bases: 6. CDR1 is SGHKS and CDR2 is YYEKEE in the germline V gene (reference sequence). The CDR3 extends over 18 amino acids. CDR3 sequence reads: CASSLGGQGAFGNQPQHF. DNA for the CDR3: TGTGCCAGCAGCTTGGGGGGACAGGGGGCGTTTGGCAATCAGCCCCAGCATTTT.

The CDR3 protein is CASSPRAGGYEQYF. The CDR3 bases are TGTGCCAGCAGCCCGAGGGCGGGCGGGTACGAGCAGTACTTC. The chain combines TRBV6-2 or TRBV6-3 with TRBJ2-7; D possibly corresponds to TRBD2 (5 bases). The CDR3 has 14 amino acids. V shed 6 bases and J shed 4 bases, with 16 bases lying between them. CDR1 is MNHEY, CDR2 SVGEGT, per germline.

The gene calls are TRBV5-1 and TRBJ2-1; TRBD2 might be the D (5 bases). V was cut by 6 bases and J by 6 bases, with 10 bases left in between. Looked up from germline, CDR1 is SGHRS and CDR2 is YFSETQ. The CDR3 length is 12 residues. The CDR3 DNA is TGCGCCAGCATCGGTAGCGCCAATGAGCAGTTCTTC. Protein: CASIGSANEQFF.

The chain links TRBV9 to TRBJ2-7; 14 positions agree with TRBD2. This CDR3 comprises 17 residues. Germline V gene sequence: CDR1 SGDLS, CDR2 YYNGEE. V dropped 4 bases and J dropped 4; count of bases not matched to a gene: 10. The CDR3 bases are TGTGCCAGCAGCCCAGGTGCGGGACTAGCGGGGGTGTACGAGCAGTACTTC. It codes for CASSPGAGLAGVYEQYF.

The chain is built from TRBV10-3 and TRBJ2-7; TRBD1 matches 9 bases. Looked up from germline, CDR1 is ENHRY and CDR2 is SYGVKD. This CDR3 is 18 amino acids long. V was clipped by 3 bases and J by 3 bases; unmatched bases: 15. This CDR3 is CAISDSRSLGQGVYEQYF. The CDR3 nucleotides read TGTGCCATCAGTGACTCTCGGAGTTTGGGACAGGGTGTCTACGAGCAGTACTTC.

In its sample, this clone was seen a few times. The chain combines TRBV19 with TRBJ2-2; a possible D gene is TRBD2 (7 bases). CDR1 is LNHDA, CDR2 SQIVND, per germline (reference sequence). V was shortened by 5 bases and J by 6 bases, with 22 bases between the two germline ends. The CDR3 sequence is 17 residues long. The CDR3 spells CASSSPGGRRSAGELFF. The DNA for the CDR3 is TGTGCCAGTAGTTCTCCGGGGGGCCGCCGTAGCGCCGGGGAGCTGTTTTTT. Full variable domain (missing parts from reference TRBV19 and TRBJ2-2): DGGITQSPKYLFRKEGQNVTLSCEQNLNHDAMYWYRQDPGQGLRLIYYSQIVNDFQKGDIAEGYSVSREKKESFPLTVTSAQKNPTAFYLCASSSPGGRRSAGELFFGEGSRLTVL.

The CDR3 DNA reads TGTGCCAGCAGCGCAGGGGGGCAGTTGAAACTGTTTTTT. Its translation is CASSAGGQLKLFF. V and J are TRBV7-2 and TRBJ1-4, with TRBD1 matching 7 bases. Unmatched junction bases numbered 8, after V lost 5 bases and J lost 11 bases. Germline V lookup: CDR1 SGHTA, CDR2 FQGNSA. The CDR3 consists of 13 residues.

This sequence joins TRBV7-9 and TRBJ1-4; tentatively, D is TRBD1 (6 bases). V lost 5 bases to trimming and J lost 7 bases, with 17 bases between them. The CDR3 is 15 amino acids. The germline V gene encodes CDR1 SEHNR and CDR2 FQNEAQ (reference sequence). The CDR3 sequence is CASSQGGVWVEKLFF. The DNA for the CDR3 is TGTGCCAGCAGCCAAGGGGGTGTATGGGTTGAAAAACTGTTTTTT.

About this clone: The junction and the germline gene differ at one end; a read error may be behind it. This chain links TRBV7-2 with TRBJ1-4; weak D call: TRBD1 (6 bases). This CDR3 region has 15 residues. Germline V lookup: CDR1 SGHTA, CDR2 FQGNSA. The DNA of the CDR3 is TGTGCCAGCAACTTACAGGGAGGCCTTGGTGAAAAACTGTTTTTT. It is translated as CASNLQGGLGEKLFF.

The gene calls are TRBV4-3 and TRBJ2-7; 10 bases align to TRBD2. Germline values: CDR1 LGHNA, CDR2 YSLEER. The CDR3 consists of 20 residues. Unmatched junction bases numbered 19, after V lost 0 bases and J lost 5 bases. The chain's CDR3 is CASSQDALAGVLGRPHEQYF. DNA of the CDR3: TGCGCCAGCAGCCAAGACGCCCTAGCGGGAGTTTTAGGAAGACCCCACGAGCAGTACTTC.